This T cell receptor (beta chain) was sequenced during a study of cytomegalovirus exposure and HLA in healthy donors. The study's findings and limits: Cytomegalovirus-associated status was assigned to approximately 160 TCR beta chains.

Assay: immunoSEQ multiplex PCR; the TCRdb copy retains only in-frame clones and omits some. Seen here are about 73,000 clones, 94% observed once, and the top ten hold approximately 1%. The donors formed part of the approximately 130-subject validation cohort, distinct from the approximately 640-subject first cohort. This CDR3 contains 14 residues. Unmatched junction bases numbered 4, after V lost 3 bases and J lost 2 bases. The V gene's germline CDR1 is SGDLS and CDR2 YYNGEE. About this clone itself: Its target is not known.

The receptor's source is a woman aged 18-29 years in good health and CMV-seronegative. The chain recombines TRBV9 with TRBJ1-1, with 7 bases identical to TRBD1. Specimen: PBMCs. The CDR3 coding sequence is TGTGCCAGCAGCGGTCACAGGGGCAACACTGAAGCTTTCTTT. Encoded protein: CASSGHRGNTEAFF.